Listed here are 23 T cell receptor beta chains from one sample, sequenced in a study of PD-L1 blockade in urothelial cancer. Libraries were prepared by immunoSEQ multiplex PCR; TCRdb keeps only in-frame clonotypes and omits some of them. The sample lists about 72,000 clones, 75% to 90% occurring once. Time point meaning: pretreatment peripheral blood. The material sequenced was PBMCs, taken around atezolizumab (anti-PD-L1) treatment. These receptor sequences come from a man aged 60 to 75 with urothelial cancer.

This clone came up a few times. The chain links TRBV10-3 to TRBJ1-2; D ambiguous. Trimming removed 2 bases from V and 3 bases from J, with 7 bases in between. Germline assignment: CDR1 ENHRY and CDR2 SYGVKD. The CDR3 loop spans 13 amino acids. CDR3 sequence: CAISEEVHYGYTF. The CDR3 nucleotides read TGTGCCATCAGTGAGGAGGTGCACTATGGCTACACCTTC.

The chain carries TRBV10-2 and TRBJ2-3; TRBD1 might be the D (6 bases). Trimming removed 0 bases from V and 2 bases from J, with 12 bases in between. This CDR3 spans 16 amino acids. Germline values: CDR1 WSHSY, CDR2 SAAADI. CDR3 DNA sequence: TGCGCCAGCAGTGAGTCCAGGGGATCCCACACAGATACGCAGTATTTT. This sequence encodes CASSESRGSHTDTQYF.

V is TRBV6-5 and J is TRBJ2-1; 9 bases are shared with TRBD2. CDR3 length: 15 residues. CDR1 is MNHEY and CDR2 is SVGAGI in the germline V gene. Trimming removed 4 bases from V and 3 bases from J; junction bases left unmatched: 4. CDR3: CASSLRLAVYNEQFF. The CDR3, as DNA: TGTGCCAGCAGTTTGAGACTAGCGGTCTACAATGAGCAGTTCTTC.

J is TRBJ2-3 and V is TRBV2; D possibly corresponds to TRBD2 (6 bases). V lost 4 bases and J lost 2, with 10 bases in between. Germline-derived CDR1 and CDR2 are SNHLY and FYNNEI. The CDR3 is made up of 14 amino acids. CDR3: CASSATRYTDTQYF. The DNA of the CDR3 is TGTGCCAGCAGTGCGACTAGATACACAGATACGCAGTATTTT.

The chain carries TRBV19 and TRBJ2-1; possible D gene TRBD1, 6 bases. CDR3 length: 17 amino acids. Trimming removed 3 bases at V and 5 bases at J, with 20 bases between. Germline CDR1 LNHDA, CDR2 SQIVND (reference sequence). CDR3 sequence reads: CASSMRQGIAGDNEQFF. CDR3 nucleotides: TGTGCCAGTAGTATGAGGCAGGGGATCGCAGGAGACAATGAGCAGTTCTTC.

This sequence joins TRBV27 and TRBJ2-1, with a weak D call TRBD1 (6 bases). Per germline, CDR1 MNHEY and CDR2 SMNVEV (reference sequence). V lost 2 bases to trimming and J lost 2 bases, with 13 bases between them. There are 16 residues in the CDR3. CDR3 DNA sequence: TGTGCCAGCAGTTTACACAGGGATCAGCCCTACAATGAGCAGTTCTTC. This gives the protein CASSLHRDQPYNEQFF.

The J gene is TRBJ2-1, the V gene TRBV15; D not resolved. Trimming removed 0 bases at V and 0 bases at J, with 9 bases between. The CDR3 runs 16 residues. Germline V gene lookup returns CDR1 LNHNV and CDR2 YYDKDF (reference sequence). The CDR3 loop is CATSRDRSSSYNEQFF. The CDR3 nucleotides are TGTGCCACCAGCAGAGATCGATCGAGCTCCTACAATGAGCAGTTCTTC.

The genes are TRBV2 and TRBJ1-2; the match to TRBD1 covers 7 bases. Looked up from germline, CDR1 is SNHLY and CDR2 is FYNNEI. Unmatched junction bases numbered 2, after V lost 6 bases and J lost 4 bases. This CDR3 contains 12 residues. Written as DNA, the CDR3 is TGTGCCAGCAGGACAGGGTTCTATGGCTACACCTTC. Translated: CASRTGFYGYTF.

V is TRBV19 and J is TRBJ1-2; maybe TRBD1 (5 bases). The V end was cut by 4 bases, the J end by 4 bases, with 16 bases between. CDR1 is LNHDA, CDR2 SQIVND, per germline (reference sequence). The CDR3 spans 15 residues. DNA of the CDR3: TGTGCCAGTAGTACGGGGGACCCACGGGGCTATGGCTACACCTTC. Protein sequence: CASSTGDPRGYGYTF.

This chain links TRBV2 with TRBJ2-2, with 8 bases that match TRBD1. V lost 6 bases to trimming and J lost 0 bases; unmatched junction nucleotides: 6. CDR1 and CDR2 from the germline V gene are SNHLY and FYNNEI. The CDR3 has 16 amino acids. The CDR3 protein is CASSGQGGSNTGELFF. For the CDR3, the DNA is TGTGCCAGCAGCGGACAGGGCGGATCGAACACCGGGGAGCTGTTTTTT.

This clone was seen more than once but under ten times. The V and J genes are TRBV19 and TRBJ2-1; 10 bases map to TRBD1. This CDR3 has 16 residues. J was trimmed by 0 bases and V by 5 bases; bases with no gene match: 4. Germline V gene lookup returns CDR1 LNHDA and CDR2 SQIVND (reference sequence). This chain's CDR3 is CASSGRTGGSYNEQFF. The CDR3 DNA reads TGTGCCAGTAGTGGAAGGACAGGGGGCTCCTACAATGAGCAGTTCTTC.

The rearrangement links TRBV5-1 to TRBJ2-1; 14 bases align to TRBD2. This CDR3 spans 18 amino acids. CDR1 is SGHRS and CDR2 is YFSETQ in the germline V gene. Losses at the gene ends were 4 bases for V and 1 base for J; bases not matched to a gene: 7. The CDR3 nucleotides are TGCGCCAGCAGCCTGGGACTAGCGGGGGCAGTTTCCTACAATGAGCAGTTCTTC. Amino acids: CASSLGLAGAVSYNEQFF.

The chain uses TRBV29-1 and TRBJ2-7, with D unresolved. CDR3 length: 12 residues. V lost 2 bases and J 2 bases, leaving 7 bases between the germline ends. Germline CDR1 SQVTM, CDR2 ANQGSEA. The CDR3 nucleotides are TGCAGCGTTGAATACAGTCCCTACGAGCAGTACTTC. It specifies CSVEYSPYEQYF.

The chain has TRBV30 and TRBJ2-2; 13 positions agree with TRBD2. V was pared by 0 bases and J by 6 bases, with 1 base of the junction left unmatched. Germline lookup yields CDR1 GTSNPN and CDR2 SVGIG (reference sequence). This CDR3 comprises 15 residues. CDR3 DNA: TGTGCCTGGAGTGTAACTAGCGGGGGGGCCGGGGAGCTGTTTTTT. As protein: CAWSVTSGGAGELFF.

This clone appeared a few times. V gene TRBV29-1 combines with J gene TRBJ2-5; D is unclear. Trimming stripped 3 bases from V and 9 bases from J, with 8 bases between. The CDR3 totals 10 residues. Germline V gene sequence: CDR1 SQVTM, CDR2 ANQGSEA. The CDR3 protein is CSVEELAQYF. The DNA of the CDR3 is TGCAGCGTTGAGGAGTTGGCCCAGTACTTC.

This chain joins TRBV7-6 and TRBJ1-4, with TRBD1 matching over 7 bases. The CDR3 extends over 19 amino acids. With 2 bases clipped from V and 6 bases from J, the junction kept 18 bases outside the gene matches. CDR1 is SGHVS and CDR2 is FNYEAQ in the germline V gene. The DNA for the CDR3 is TGTGCCAGCAGCTTAAGGTGGGGCAGGGGGAGTTCCGACGATGAAAAACTGTTTTTT. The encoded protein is CASSLRWGRGSSDDEKLFF.

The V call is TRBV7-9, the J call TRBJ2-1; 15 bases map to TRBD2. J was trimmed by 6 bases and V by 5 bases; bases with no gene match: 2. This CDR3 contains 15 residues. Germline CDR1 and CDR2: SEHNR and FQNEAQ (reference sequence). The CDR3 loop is CASSRTSGGANEQFF. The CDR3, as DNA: TGTGCCAGCAGCCGGACTAGCGGGGGGGCCAATGAGCAGTTCTTC.

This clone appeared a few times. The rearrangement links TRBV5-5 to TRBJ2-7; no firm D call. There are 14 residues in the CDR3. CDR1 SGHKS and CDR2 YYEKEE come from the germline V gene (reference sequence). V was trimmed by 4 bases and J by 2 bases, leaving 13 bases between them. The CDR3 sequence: CASSQRGTPYEQYF. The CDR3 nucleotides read TGTGCCAGCAGCCAAAGAGGCACACCCTACGAGCAGTACTTC.

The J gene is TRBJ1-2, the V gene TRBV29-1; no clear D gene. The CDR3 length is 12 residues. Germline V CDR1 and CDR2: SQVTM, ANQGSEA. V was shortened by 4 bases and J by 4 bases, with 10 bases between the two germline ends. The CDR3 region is CSVVRGIYGYTF. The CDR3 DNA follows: TGCAGCGTTGTCCGGGGTATCTATGGCTACACCTTC.

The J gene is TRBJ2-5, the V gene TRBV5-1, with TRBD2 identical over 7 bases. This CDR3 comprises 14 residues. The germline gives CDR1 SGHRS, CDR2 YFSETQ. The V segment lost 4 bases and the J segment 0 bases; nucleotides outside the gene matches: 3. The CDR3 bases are TGCGCCAGCAGCCTTAGCGGGTACCAAGAGACCCAGTACTTC. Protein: CASSLSGYQETQYF.

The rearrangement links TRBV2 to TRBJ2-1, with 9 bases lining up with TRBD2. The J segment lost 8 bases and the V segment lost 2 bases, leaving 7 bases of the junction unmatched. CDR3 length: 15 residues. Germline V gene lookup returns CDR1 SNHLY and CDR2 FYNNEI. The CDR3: CASSESAGGGDEQFF. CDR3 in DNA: TGTGCCAGCAGTGAATCAGCGGGGGGAGGGGATGAGCAGTTCTTC.

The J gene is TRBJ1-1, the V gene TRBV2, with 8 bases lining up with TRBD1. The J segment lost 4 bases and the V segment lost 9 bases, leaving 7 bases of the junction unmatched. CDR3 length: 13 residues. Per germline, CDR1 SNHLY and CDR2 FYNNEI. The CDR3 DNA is TGTGCCAGAAAGGACAGGGACAGCACTGAAGCTTTCTTT. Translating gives CARKDRDSTEAFF.

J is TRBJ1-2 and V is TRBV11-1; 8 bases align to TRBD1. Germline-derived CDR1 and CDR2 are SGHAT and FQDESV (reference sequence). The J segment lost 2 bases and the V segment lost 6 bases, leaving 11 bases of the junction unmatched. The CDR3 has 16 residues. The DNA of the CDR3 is TGTGCCAGCAGTCACCCCTGGGACAGGACAAACTATGGCTACACCTTC. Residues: CASSHPWDRTNYGYTF. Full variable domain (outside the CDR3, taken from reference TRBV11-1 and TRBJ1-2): EAEVAQSPRYKITEKSQAVAFWCDPISGHATLYWYRQILGQGPELLVQFQDESVVDDSQLPKDRFSAERLKGVDSTLKIQPAELGDSAMYLCASSHPWDRTNYGYTFGSGTRLTVV.